This TCR beta chain was obtained from a study of cytomegalovirus exposure and HLA in healthy donors. Across the whole study: The 666 first-cohort repertoires shared a platform with the approximately 120 validation repertoires, as reported in a later analysis.

A roughly 120-subject validation cohort, separate from the 666-subject first cohort, supplied the donors. The data were produced by immunoSEQ multiplex PCR, yet TCRdb's version contains in-frame clones alone and is incomplete. The sample yields 200,000 to 250,000 clones, roughly 89% seen once. This clone appeared once. The antigen remains unidentified. Overall study results and limits: The listing of roughly 160 TCR beta chains classed them as cytomegalovirus-associated. In a later analysis, first-cohort TCR clusters were found to tend to co-occur in the approximately 120 validation repertoires.

Germline V gene data show CDR1 as SGDLS and CDR2 as YYNGEE. V was trimmed by 0 bases and J by 4 bases, leaving 10 bases between them. The CDR3 totals 14 residues. The sequencing input was PBMCs. The clonotype was recovered from a man between 18 and 35 years old in good health and CMV-seronegative. The rearrangement uses TRBV9 and TRBJ1-2; D unclear. The CDR3 DNA reads TGTGCCAGCAGCGTAGGGAACAGCCCCTATGGCTACACCTTC. Translating gives CASSVGNSPYGYTF.